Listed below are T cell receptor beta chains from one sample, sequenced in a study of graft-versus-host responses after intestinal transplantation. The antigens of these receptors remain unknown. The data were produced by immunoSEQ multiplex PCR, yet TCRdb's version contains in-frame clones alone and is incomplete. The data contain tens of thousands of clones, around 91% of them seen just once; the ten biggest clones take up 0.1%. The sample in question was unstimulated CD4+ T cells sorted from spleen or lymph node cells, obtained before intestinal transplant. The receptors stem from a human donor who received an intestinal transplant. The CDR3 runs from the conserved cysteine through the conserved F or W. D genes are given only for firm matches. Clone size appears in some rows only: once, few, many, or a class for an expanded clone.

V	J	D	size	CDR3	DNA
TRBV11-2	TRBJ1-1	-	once	CASSYYGGQYTEAFF	TGTGCCAGCAGCTACTACGGTGGACAATACACTGAAGCTTTCTTT
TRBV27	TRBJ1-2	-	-	CASSLSIGGTNYGYTF	TGTGCCAGCAGTTTATCGATCGGGGGAACTAACTATGGCTACACCTTC
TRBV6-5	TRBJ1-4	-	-	CASSQAGFRSWKLFF	TGTGCCAGCAGCCAGGCGGGTTTTAGATCCTGGAAACTGTTTTTT
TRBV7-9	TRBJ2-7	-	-	CASSLKGPLGEQYF	TGTGCCAGCAGCTTAAAGGGGCCCCTGGGGGAGCAGTACTTC
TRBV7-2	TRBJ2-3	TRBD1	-	CASSSTGTDTQYF	TGTGCCAGCAGCTCGACAGGGACAGATACGCAGTATTTT
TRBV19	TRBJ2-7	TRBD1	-	CASNPTGAAVEQYF	TGTGCCAGTAACCCGACAGGGGCTGCAGTCGAGCAGTACTTC
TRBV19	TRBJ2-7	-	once	CASSIGAGQTYEQYF	TGTGCCAGTAGTATTGGCGCAGGGCAAACCTACGAGCAGTACTTC
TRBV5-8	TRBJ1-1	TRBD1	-	CASSTYRGVNTEAFF	TGTGCCAGCAGCACCTACAGGGGCGTGAACACTGAAGCTTTCTTT
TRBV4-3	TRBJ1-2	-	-	CASSQDMTAYGYTF	TGCGCCAGCAGCCAAGATATGACAGCGTATGGCTACACCTTC
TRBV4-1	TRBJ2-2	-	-	CASSQDRGSDVGELFF	TGCGCCAGCAGCCAAGATAGGGGTAGTGACGTCGGGGAGCTGTTTTTT
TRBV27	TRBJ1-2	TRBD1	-	CASTGQPNLGYTF	TGTGCCAGCACGGGACAGCCCAATTTGGGCTACACCTTC
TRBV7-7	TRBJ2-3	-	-	CASSILGGSTDTQYF	TGTGCCAGCAGCATTCTAGGGGGTTCCACAGATACGCAGTATTTT
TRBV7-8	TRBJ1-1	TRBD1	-	CASSARDRASPNTEAFF	TGTGCCAGCAGCGCCCGGGACAGGGCCTCGCCTAACACTGAAGCTTTCTTT
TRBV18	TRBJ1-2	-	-	CASQTDTNYGYTF	TGTGCCAGCCAGACAGATACAAACTATGGCTACACCTTC
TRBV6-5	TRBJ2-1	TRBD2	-	CASSYDERGLRDEQFF	TGTGCCAGCAGTTACGACGAGCGGGGGCTACGCGATGAGCAGTTCTTC
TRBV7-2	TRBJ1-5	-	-	CASSLYTGTNQPQHF	TGTGCCAGCAGCTTATATACAGGGACCAATCAGCCCCAGCATTTT
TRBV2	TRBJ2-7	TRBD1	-	CASRSGGAIYEQYF	TGTGCCAGCAGATCAGGGGGCGCCATTTACGAGCAGTACTTC
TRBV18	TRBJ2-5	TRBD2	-	CASSPIQAGGGETQYF	TGTGCCAGCTCACCAATCCAAGCGGGGGGCGGAGAGACCCAGTACTTC
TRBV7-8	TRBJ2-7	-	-	CASSLRWETYEQYF	TGTGCCAGCAGTTTGAGGTGGGAGACTTACGAGCAGTACTTC
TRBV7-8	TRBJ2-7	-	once	CASSPQRVSYEQYF	TGTGCCAGCAGCCCCCAGAGGGTCTCCTACGAGCAGTACTTC
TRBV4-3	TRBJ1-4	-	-	CASSQDGAATNEKLFF	TGCGCCAGCAGCCAAGATGGAGCAGCTACTAATGAAAAACTGTTTTTT
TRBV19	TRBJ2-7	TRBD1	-	CASSDPGTGDSYEQYF	TGTGCCAGTAGTGACCCCGGGACAGGGGACTCCTACGAGCAGTACTTC
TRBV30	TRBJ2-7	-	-	CAWREQGWDEQYF	TGTGCCTGGCGGGAACAGGGATGGGACGAGCAGTACTTC
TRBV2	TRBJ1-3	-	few	CASTDFYSGNTIYF	TGTGCCAGCACCGACTTTTACTCTGGAAACACCATATATTTT
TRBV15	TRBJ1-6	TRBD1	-	CATSRRTGSVGLSPLHF	TGTGCCACCAGCAGGAGGACAGGGTCTGTAGGTCTTTCACCCCTCCACTTT
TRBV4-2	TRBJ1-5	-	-	CASSQGGGGAQPQHF	TGTGCCAGCAGCCAAGGAGGTGGAGGGGCCCAGCCCCAGCATTTT
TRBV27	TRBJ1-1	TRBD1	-	CASSFGLSPRGLTEAFF	TGTGCCAGCAGTTTCGGTTTGTCTCCCAGGGGGCTCACTGAAGCTTTCTTT
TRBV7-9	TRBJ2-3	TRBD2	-	CASSAGLAGSDTQYF	TGTGCCAGCAGCGCGGGACTAGCGGGCTCAGATACGCAGTATTTT
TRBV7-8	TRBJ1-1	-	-	CASSLGRRTEAFF	TGTGCCAGCAGCTTAGGAAGGAGGACTGAAGCTTTCTTT
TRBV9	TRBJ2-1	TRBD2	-	CASSVSGWSEQFF	TGTGCCAGCAGCGTTAGCGGGTGGAGTGAGCAGTTCTTC